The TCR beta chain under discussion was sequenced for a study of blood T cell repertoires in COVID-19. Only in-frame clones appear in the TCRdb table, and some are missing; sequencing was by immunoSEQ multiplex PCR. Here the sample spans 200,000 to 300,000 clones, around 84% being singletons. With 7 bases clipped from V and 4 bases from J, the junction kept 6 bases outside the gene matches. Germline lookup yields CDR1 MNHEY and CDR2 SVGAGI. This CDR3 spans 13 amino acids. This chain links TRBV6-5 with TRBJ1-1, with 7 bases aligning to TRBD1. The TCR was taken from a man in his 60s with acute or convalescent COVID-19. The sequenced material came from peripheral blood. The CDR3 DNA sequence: TGTGCCAGCATGACAGACAGGGCCACTGAAGCTTTCTTT. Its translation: CASMTDRATEAFF.